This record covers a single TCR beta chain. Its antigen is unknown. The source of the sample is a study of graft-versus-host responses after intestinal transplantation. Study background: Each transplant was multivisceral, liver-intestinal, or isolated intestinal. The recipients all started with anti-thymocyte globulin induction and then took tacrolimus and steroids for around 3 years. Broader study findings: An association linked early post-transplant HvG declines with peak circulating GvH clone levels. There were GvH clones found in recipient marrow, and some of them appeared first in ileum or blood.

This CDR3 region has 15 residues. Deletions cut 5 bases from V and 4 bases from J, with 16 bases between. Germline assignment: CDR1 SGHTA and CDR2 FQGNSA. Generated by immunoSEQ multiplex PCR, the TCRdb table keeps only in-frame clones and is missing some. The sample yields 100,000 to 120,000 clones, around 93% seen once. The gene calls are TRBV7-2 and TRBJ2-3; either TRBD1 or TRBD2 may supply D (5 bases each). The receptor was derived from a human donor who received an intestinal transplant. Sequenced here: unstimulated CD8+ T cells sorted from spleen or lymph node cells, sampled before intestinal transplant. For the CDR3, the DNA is TGTGCCAGCAGCACTAGGGGATTGCCAGCAGATACGCAGTATTTT. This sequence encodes CASSTRGLPADTQYF.